This record covers a single T cell receptor (beta chain). Its antigen remains unidentified. Per-base qualities were not stored, and no clone one base away is much larger. Looking up the germline V gene yields CDR1 KGHDR and CDR2 SFDVKD. From its cysteine to its phenylalanine, the CDR3 spans 14 amino acids. Only the CDR3 DNA stays, 42 bases, in frame from base 1. The junction shows trimming of 4 bases on V and 4 bases on J, and the gene matches do not reach 1 base of it. In the prospective study, participants were roughly 18 to 90 years old, resided in 25 or so geographic areas of the United States, and were enrolled through a virtual design. In the prospective study, participants were assigned to cohorts based on the clinical history participants reported in a screening survey and a study questionnaire. For ImmuneRACE Cohort 3, a participant was defined as recovered based on two consecutive negative NP/OP PCR tests, clearance by a healthcare professional, or resolution of symptoms. Mobile phlebotomists in the prospective study collected whole blood, serum and a nasopharyngeal or oropharyngeal swab from every participant. Additional blood draws and questionnaires over an approximately 2-month period could optionally be provided by prospective study participants. Blood samples from the prospective study were shipped frozen or at room temperature prior to DNA extraction.

The data originate from a study of blood T cell repertoires in COVID-19 (dated by TCRdb to 2020 to 2021). Regarding the research as a whole: Collaborator samples came from the United States, Italy and Spain and covered acute and convalescent phases of COVID-19. The samples were drawn from the first 160 participants of the ongoing ImmuneRACE study and from 1,254 subjects provided by 6 global collaborators. The material from the prospective study consisted of cDNA or gDNA derived from T cells, B-cell-depleted T cells, or PBMCs. Where HLA class I and class II types were available, the types were taken from metadata supplied by the sample provider, not from assay-based typing. Nearly every sample came with metadata listing a de-identified subject ID, COVID-19 status, age in years and sex. A freely available public database, intended as a resource for researchers studying the immune response to SARS-CoV-2, is where the repertoires were released. The dataset comprised deeply sampled blood TCRbeta repertoires from subjects exposed to, actively infected with, or recovered from COVID-19.

The immunoSEQ Assay, a bias-controlled multiplex PCR, was used to amplify TCRbeta CDR3 regions from genomic DNA. The authors' pipeline ran thus. The number of nucleated cells in each sample was estimated by amplification of reference gene primers within the assay. Sequence reads were collapsed and filtered to measure the absolute abundance of every unique TCRbeta CDR3 rearrangement. For each sample, productive Simpson clonality was calculated as the square root of Simpson's diversity index over productive rearrangements. TCRdb stores this immuneACCESS table with in-frame sequences only. Part of the clones is absent; in the studies checked, under half of the shortfall reflects unresolved V genes, and no reason is known for the rest. That table furnishes V, J and clone size, whereas the DNA furnished D and trimming. Present in this sample are over 150,000 clones, 75% to 90% of which were seen just once. The top ten hold 5% to 7.5% of the sample.

What the study reported, not specific to this receptor: The amount of clinical and demographic metadata varied by source and participant and was provided uncurated.

This chain joins TRBV24-1 to TRBJ1-5, and 9 bases in between align with TRBD1. The sequenced sample was PBMCs or T cells enriched from blood (not recorded which). The sequence was obtained from a man aged 35-49 years who had recovered from COVID-19. At the DNA level, the sequence is TGTGCCACCAGTGAGGGGACAGGGAATCAGCCCCAGCATTTT. This yields the protein CATSEGTGNQPQHF.